This is a list of T cell receptor beta chains from one sample in a study of neurological immune-mediated disorders. TCRdb redid the calling of the 5' RACE reads with MiXCR, one entry per CDR3 protein. This table has more than 45,000 distinct CDR3 sequences, roughly 10% appearing once. The sample taken for sequencing was PBMCs. The source of these receptors is a man aged 55 to 70 in good health. The CDR3 runs from the conserved cysteine through the conserved F or W. D genes are given only for firm matches. The size entry is marked missing in some rows and otherwise reads once, few, many or a size class.

DNA | CDR3 | J | V | size | D
TGTGCCAGCAGCTTAGGGGGGACTAGGGCCAACGTCCTGACTTTC | CASSLGGTRANVLTF | TRBJ2-6 | TRBV7-2 | many | TRBD2
TGTGCCAGCAGAGCCGGGACAGGGGTCAGCTATGGCTACACCTTC | CASRAGTGVSYGYTF | TRBJ1-2 | TRBV6-4 | many | TRBD1
TGTGCCAGCACCTCCACCGGGGAGCTGTTTTTT | CASTSTGELFF | TRBJ2-2 | TRBV12-3/TRBV12-4 | few | .
TGTGCCAGTAACCAAACTAACTACAATGAGCAGTTCTTC | CASNQTNYNEQFF | TRBJ2-1 | TRBV27 | . | .
TGTGCCAGCAGCTTAATGGGCGGGGTCGAGACTGAAGCTTTCTTT | CASSLMGGVETEAFF | TRBJ1-1 | TRBV7-3 | many | .
TGTGCCAGCAGCTTTAAGGGATCCTACGAGCAGTACTTC | CASSFKGSYEQYF | TRBJ2-7 | TRBV7-9 | . | .
TGTGCCAGCAGAACGCCGGGACAGGGGGTCGGCGCTGAAGCTTTCTTT | CASRTPGQGVGAEAFF | TRBJ1-1 | TRBV6-5 | many | TRBD1
TGTGCCAGCAGCTCCAAATCGACAGTACGCACAGATACGCAGTATTTT | CASSSKSTVRTDTQYF | TRBJ2-3 | TRBV5-5 | many | .
TGCAGTGCTGGTTCAGGGAGGTACACCGGGGAGCTGTTTTTT | CSAGSGRYTGELFF | TRBJ2-2 | TRBV20-1 | . | .
TGCAGTGCCCTGGGCAGGGAATGGATTACACCCCTCCACTTT | CSALGREWITPLHF | TRBJ1-6 | TRBV20-1 | many | .
TGTGCCAGCAGCACTCTGACAGGGCAAGAGACCCAGTACTTC | CASSTLTGQETQYF | TRBJ2-5 | TRBV3-1 | . | TRBD1
TGTGCCAGCAGTGTAAGGGGCATGGGCACCGGGGAGCTGTTTTTT | CASSVRGMGTGELFF | TRBJ2-2 | TRBV2 | many | .
TGTGCCAGCAGCTCCTCTTACCAGGCGAACACCGGGGAGCTGTTTTTT | CASSSSYQANTGELFF | TRBJ2-2 | TRBV7-8 | many | .
TGTGCCAGCAGTTACTACGGACAGGGGGCTGGAACTGAAGCTTTCTTT | CASSYYGQGAGTEAFF | TRBJ1-1 | TRBV6-5 | many | TRBD1
TGTGCCAGCAGCTTAGTAGGAGATAAAGAAGCTTTCTTT | CASSLVGDKEAFF | TRBJ1-1 | TRBV7-2 | many | .
TGCGCCAGCAGCTTTATGGGGGTAACTGAAGCTTTCTTT | CASSFMGVTEAFF | TRBJ1-1 | TRBV5-1 | many | .
TGCGCCAGCAGCTTGGCCCCAGAGGGCCCAGCTAATTCATTCCTCCACTTT | CASSLAPEGPANSFLHF | TRBJ1-6 | TRBV5-1 | . | .
TGTGCCAGCAGTTACGGGGCAGGGGCTGGTCAGCCCCAGCATTTT | CASSYGAGAGQPQHF | TRBJ1-5 | TRBV6-5 | many | .
TGTGCCAGCAGCTTAGGAACCAGTGGCCAAGAGACCCAGTACTTC | CASSLGTSGQETQYF | TRBJ2-5 | TRBV7-9 | many | .
TGTGCCATCAGCGAAAGGGCCGACACAGATACGCAGTATTTT | CAISERADTDTQYF | TRBJ2-3 | TRBV10-3 | many | .
TGTGCCAGCAGCCCCAAATGGGATCTCGCCTACGAGCAGTACTTC | CASSPKWDLAYEQYF | TRBJ2-7 | TRBV27 | many | .
TGTGCCAGCAGCTTCGGGACAGTTTTCTACGAGCACTATTTC | CASSFGTVFYEHYF | TRBJ2-7 | TRBV5-6 | . | TRBD1
TGCGCCAGCAGCTTCGCGGCAGACTATGGCTACACCTTC | CASSFAADYGYTF | TRBJ1-2 | TRBV5-1 | many | .